This passage covers 28 T cell receptor beta chains from one sample sequenced in a study of identical twins. TCRdb passed the 5' RACE reads through MiXCR, listing each CDR3 protein once. The profile covers roughly 710,000 distinct CDR3 sequences, with around 5.7% appearing a single time and 1.5% to 2% taken by the ten largest. The sequenced sample was naive T cells sorted from blood. These receptors were collected from a man between 18 and 29 years old in good health.

This clonotype was detected only a few times. The chain is built from TRBV19 and TRBJ2-3; D unresolved. Germline CDR1 reads LNHDA; CDR2 reads SQIVND (reference sequence). This CDR3 spans 14 amino acids. V shed 3 bases and J shed 4 bases, with 11 bases lying between them. The CDR3 spells CASSMRRSSDTQYF. The CDR3 bases are TGTGCCAGTAGTATGAGGCGGAGTTCAGATACGCAGTATTTT.

A few counts support this clonotype. The V and J genes are TRBV20-1 and TRBJ2-2; D gene unclear. The germline V gene encodes CDR1 DFQATT and CDR2 SNEGSKA (reference sequence). The ends were cut back, 2 bases at V and 0 bases at J, with 19 bases in the middle. CDR3 length: 18 residues. CDR3 bases: TGCAGTGCTAGACCTTTGGGCAGGACCGATGCGAACACCGGGGAGCTGTTTTTT. Its protein is CSARPLGRTDANTGELFF.

This clonotype turned up a few times. The genes are TRBV7-2 and TRBJ2-7; TRBD2 matches 8 bases. There are 16 residues in the CDR3. Germline CDR1 is SGHTA and CDR2 is FQGNSA. The J segment lost 0 bases and the V segment lost 2 bases, leaving 6 bases of the junction unmatched. The CDR3 bases are TGTGCCAGCAGCTTATCGGTAGCGGGGAGCTCCTACGAGCAGTACGTC. This codes for CASSLSVAGSSYEQYV.

This clonotype was counted only a few times. The V call is TRBV30, the J call TRBJ2-1, with D unresolved. The CDR3 length is 11 residues. Looked up from germline, CDR1 is GTSNPN and CDR2 is SVGIG (reference sequence). Trimming cost V 4 bases and J 5 bases, with 6 bases left between them. In DNA form, the CDR3 reads TGTGCCTGGATACAGAACAATGAGCAGTTCTTC. The encoded protein is CAWIQNNEQFF.

This clonotype was counted many times. The chain combines TRBV6-5 with TRBJ1-4; 11 bases line up with TRBD1. Trimming cost V 0 bases and J 11 bases; bases outside gene matches: 11. The CDR3 is 17 residues long. Germline assignment: CDR1 MNHEY and CDR2 SVGAGI. The CDR3 region is CASSYSGTGGVNMKLFF. The DNA for the CDR3 is TGTGCCAGCAGTTACTCGGGGACAGGGGGAGTAAATATGAAACTGTTTTTT.

The chain is built from TRBV20-1 and TRBJ2-3, with D perhaps TRBD2 (6 bases). Germline loops: CDR1 DFQATT, CDR2 SNEGSKA (reference sequence). CDR3 size: 13 residues. V was pared by 5 bases and J by 2 bases, with 11 bases between. In DNA form, the CDR3 reads TGCAGTGCTCGAGGGGACTTCACAGATACGCAGTATTTT. Translating it yields CSARGDFTDTQYF.

This chain connects TRBV2 to TRBJ1-5; 7 bases map to TRBD1. CDR1 SNHLY and CDR2 FYNNEI come from the germline V gene. The V gene end was trimmed by 6 bases and the J gene end by 6 bases; junction bases not matched to a gene: 8. This CDR3 is 14 amino acids long. The chain's CDR3 is CASSEQGIGQPQHF. The CDR3 DNA is TGTGCCAGCAGCGAACAGGGGATCGGTCAGCCCCAGCATTTT.

This sequence joins TRBV28 and TRBJ2-3; 12 nucleotides align to TRBD2. V lost 6 bases, J lost 5 bases, and 6 bases stayed unmatched. The V gene's germline CDR1 is MDHEN and CDR2 SYDVKM. This CDR3 is 15 amino acids long. Written as DNA, the CDR3 is TGTGCCAGCAGCGCACCGGGACTAGCGGGAGATACGCAGTATTTT. Its protein is CASSAPGLAGDTQYF.

This clonotype was detected ten times or more. CDR3 region: CASSDGTFGLQPQHF. CDR3 coding DNA: TGTGCCAGCAGTGATGGTACTTTTGGGCTACAGCCCCAGCATTTT. This sequence joins TRBV2 and TRBJ1-5, with D unresolved. V lost 3 bases and J lost 7, with 16 bases in between. CDR1 and CDR2 from the germline V gene are SNHLY and FYNNEI. The CDR3 length is 15 residues.

This clonotype was counted ten times or more. V usage is TRBV6-1 and J usage is TRBJ2-7; D is ambiguous. V lost 4 bases and J 6 bases, leaving 10 bases between the germline ends. The CDR3 contains 12 residues. The germline V gene has CDR1 MNHNS and CDR2 SASEGT. In nucleotides, the CDR3 is TGTGCCAGCAGTGGACCCCCCCGCGAGCAGTACGTC. Its protein is CASSGPPREQYV.

This clonotype was seen a few times. The chain combines TRBV30 with TRBJ1-1, with D perhaps matching TRBD1 (5 bases). CDR1 is GTSNPN, CDR2 SVGIG, per germline (reference sequence). The CDR3 has 12 residues. V was clipped by 3 bases and J by 4 bases, with 9 bases between them. DNA for the CDR3: TGTGCCTGGAGAGCAGGGCGCACTGAAGCTTTCTTT. This codes for CAWRAGRTEAFF.

In this sample, this clonotype turned up many times. The rearrangement links TRBV12-3 or TRBV12-4 to TRBJ2-3; 7 bases fit TRBD2. Losses at the gene ends were 2 bases for V and 3 bases for J; bases not matched to a gene: 14. This CDR3 is 18 amino acids long. In DNA form, the CDR3 reads TGTGCCAGCAGTTTAAGAATTGGGGGGAGGGCCGCGACAGATACGCAGTATTTT. Its translation is CASSLRIGGRAATDTQYF.

This clonotype was seen repeatedly, ten times or more. V and J are TRBV9 and TRBJ2-5, with D possibly being TRBD1 (5 bases). The CDR3 sequence is 12 residues long. Trimming took off 0 bases at V and 5 bases at J, with 5 bases between the two ends. CDR1 and CDR2 from the germline V gene are SGDLS and YYNGEE. The CDR3: CASSVGQETQYF. The CDR3 DNA reads TGTGCCAGCAGCGTAGGACAGGAGACCCAGTACTTC.

This clonotype was recorded at least ten times. The rearrangement uses TRBV28 and TRBJ1-1; D is ambiguous. CDR3 length equals 12 residues. CDR1 is MDHEN and CDR2 is SYDVKM in the germline V gene. Trimming pared 8 bases from V and 12 bases from J, leaving 19 bases between. The CDR3 sequence is CASDTAGLRTFF. CDR3 DNA: TGTGCCAGCGACACCGCCGGACTGCGTACTTTCTTT.

The V and J genes are TRBV20-1 and TRBJ1-4, with 7 bases identical to TRBD1. CDR1 and CDR2 from the germline V gene are DFQATT and SNEGSKA (reference sequence). V trimming: 5 bases; J trimming: 4 bases; junction bases outside the gene matches: 7. This CDR3 region has 14 residues. The CDR3 sequence: CSAPRTGLNEKLFF. CDR3 nucleotides: TGCAGTGCTCCCCGGACAGGTCTTAATGAAAAACTGTTTTTT.

This clonotype was recorded a few times. This rearrangement joins TRBV9 to TRBJ2-1, with D possibly TRBD1 on 7 matching bases. Between the trimmed V and J ends, which lost 0 bases and 8 bases, there was a span of 15 bases. CDR3 size: 15 residues. Germline V gene lookup returns CDR1 SGDLS and CDR2 YYNGEE. CDR3 region: CASSVVAGGFYEQFF. Written as DNA, the CDR3 is TGTGCCAGCAGCGTAGTGGCAGGGGGGTTTTATGAGCAGTTCTTC.

In the case of this clonotype: This clone may be a read error of a much larger clone one base away. V is TRBV28 and J is TRBJ2-3, with TRBD1 as a possible D gene (6 bases). This CDR3 has 14 residues. From germline, CDR1 is MDHEN and CDR2 SYDVKM. The V and J ends lost 3 bases and 1 base respectively, with 8 bases between them. CDR3 in DNA: TGTGCCAGCAGTTTTAACAGGGGCACAGATACGCAGTATTTT. This sequence encodes CASSFNRGTDTQYF.

This clonotype showed up many times. The V gene is TRBV15, the J gene TRBJ2-4; D uncertain. Trimming left V 0 bases short and J 5 bases short, with 5 bases between. Germline values: CDR1 LNHNV, CDR2 YYDKDF (reference sequence). CDR3 length: 13 amino acids. The CDR3 DNA reads TGTGCCACCAGCAGAGATAGACAAAACATTCAGTACTTC. Its protein is CATSRDRQNIQYF.

This clonotype was recorded many times. The chain recombines TRBV7-8 with TRBJ1-1, with D possibly matching TRBD1 (5 bases). CDR3 size: 15 residues. The V gene's germline CDR1 is SGHVS and CDR2 FQNEAQ. The V end lost 1 base, the J end lost 0 bases, and 9 bases lay between the germline ends. CDR3 DNA sequence: TGTGCCAGCAGCTTAGAAGCAGGGATGAACACTGAAGCTTTCTTT. Translating it yields CASSLEAGMNTEAFF.

This clonotype was seen ten or more times. The chain links TRBV7-6 to TRBJ1-5; 7 positions match TRBD1. CDR1 SGHVS and CDR2 FNYEAQ come from the germline V gene. V lost 8 bases to trimming and J lost 6 bases; unmatched junction nucleotides: 7. The CDR3 length is 13 residues. CDR3: CASPNRGSQPQHF. CDR3 bases: TGTGCCAGCCCGAACAGGGGCAGTCAGCCCCAGCATTTT.

This clonotype was recorded at least ten times. The chain employs TRBV9 and TRBJ2-5; D not certain. This CDR3 comprises 13 residues. Germline loops: CDR1 SGDLS, CDR2 YYNGEE. With 0 bases removed from V and 2 bases from J, the gap between germline ends came to 5 bases. CDR3 DNA: TGTGCCAGCAGCGTAGGCGTACAAGAGACCCAGTACTTC. This sequence encodes CASSVGVQETQYF.

This clonotype was observed many times. V is TRBV29-1 and J is TRBJ2-7; D not resolved. Trimming removed 5 bases at V and 2 bases at J, with 16 bases between. This CDR3 spans 14 amino acids. Germline assignment: CDR1 SQVTM and CDR2 ANQGSEA. The CDR3 reads CSVTVDGTPYEQYF. As DNA, the CDR3 is TGCAGCGTTACCGTGGACGGAACCCCCTACGAGCAGTACTTC.

This clonotype was found a few times. The chain is built from TRBV7-3 and TRBJ2-2; maybe TRBD1 (5 bases). CDR1 is SGHTA and CDR2 is FQGTGA in the germline V gene. This CDR3 is built from 15 residues. V was trimmed by 1 base and J by 5 bases, leaving 11 bases between them. The CDR3 DNA follows: TGTGCCAGCAGCTTAAGGGGCAGCTGGACCGGGGAGCTGTTTTTT. Its protein product is CASSLRGSWTGELFF.

CDR3 in amino acids: CSAQTGTSSNEQFF. In DNA form, the CDR3 reads TGCAGTGCTCAGACCGGGACATCTTCCAATGAGCAGTTCTTC. The chain carries TRBV20-1 and TRBJ2-1; TRBD1 might be the D (6 bases). Germline-derived CDR1 and CDR2 are DFQATT and SNEGSKA (reference sequence). The CDR3 spans 14 residues. V was clipped by 5 bases and J by 6 bases, with 17 bases between them.

This clonotype was counted ten times or more. V gene TRBV20-1 combines with J gene TRBJ1-5; no firm D call. This CDR3 region has 12 residues. V was shortened by 7 bases and J by 1 base, with 8 bases between the two germline ends. Germline V gene sequence: CDR1 DFQATT, CDR2 SNEGSKA (reference sequence). The CDR3 DNA follows: TGCAGTGGGCGCGGGAGCAATCAGCCCCAGCATTTT. It codes for CSGRGSNQPQHF.

Ten or more counts support this clonotype. The rearrangement joins TRBV20-1 to TRBJ2-1, with TRBD2 matching over 9 bases. The V and J ends lost 5 bases and 10 bases, in that order; junction bases with no gene match: 18. CDR3 size: 16 residues. Germline assignment: CDR1 DFQATT and CDR2 SNEGSKA (reference sequence). CDR3 sequence: CSAPRGIAGVGDEQFF. The DNA for the CDR3 is TGCAGTGCTCCTCGGGGGATAGCGGGAGTGGGGGACGAGCAGTTCTTC.

The genes are TRBV4-1 and TRBJ2-5; D may be TRBD2 (6 bases). CDR1 is MGHRA, CDR2 YSYEKL, per germline. The CDR3 runs to 15 residues. With 0 bases removed from V and 5 bases from J, the gap between germline ends came to 13 bases. DNA for the CDR3: TGCGCCAGCAGCCAAGATCTAGGGACTCGGGAGACCCAGTACTTC. It yields the protein CASSQDLGTRETQYF.

This clonotype was recorded at least ten times. This sequence joins TRBV5-1 and TRBJ2-1, with TRBD1 identical over 11 bases. Trimming cost V 0 bases and J 12 bases; bases outside gene matches: 8. The germline gives CDR1 SGHRS, CDR2 YFSETQ. This CDR3 has 15 residues. The CDR3 DNA sequence: TGCGCCAGCAGCTTGGATGGACAGGGGGCTTCGGGGCAGTTCTTC. It specifies CASSLDGQGASGQFF.